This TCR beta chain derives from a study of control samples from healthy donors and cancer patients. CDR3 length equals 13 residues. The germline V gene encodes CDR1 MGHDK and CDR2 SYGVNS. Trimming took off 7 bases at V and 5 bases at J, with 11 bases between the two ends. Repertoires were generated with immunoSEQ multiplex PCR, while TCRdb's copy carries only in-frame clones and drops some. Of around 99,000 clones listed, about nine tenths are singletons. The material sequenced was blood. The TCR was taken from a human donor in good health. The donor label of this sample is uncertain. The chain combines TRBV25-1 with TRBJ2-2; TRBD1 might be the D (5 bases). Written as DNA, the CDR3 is TGTGCCAGCATCATTCCAGGGACCGGGGAGCTGTTTTTT. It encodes CASIIPGTGELFF.